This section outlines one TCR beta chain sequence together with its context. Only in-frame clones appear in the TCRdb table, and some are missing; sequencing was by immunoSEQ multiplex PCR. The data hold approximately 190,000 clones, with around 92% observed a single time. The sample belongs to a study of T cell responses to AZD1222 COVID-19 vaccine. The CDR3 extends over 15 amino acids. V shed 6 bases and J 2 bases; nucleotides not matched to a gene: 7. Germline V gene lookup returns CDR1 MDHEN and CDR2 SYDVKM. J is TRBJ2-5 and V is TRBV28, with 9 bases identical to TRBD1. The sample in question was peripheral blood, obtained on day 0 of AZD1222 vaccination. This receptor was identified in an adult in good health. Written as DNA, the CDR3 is TGTGCCAGCAGACCACAGGGGGCCGCGCAAGAGACCCAGTACTTC. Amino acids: CASRPQGAAQETQYF.